The 21 T cell receptor beta chains reported below all come from one sample, sequenced in a study of cytomegalovirus exposure and HLA in healthy donors. Primers for the PCR totalled 60 Vbeta and 13 Jbeta. Repertoires were generated with immunoSEQ multiplex PCR, while TCRdb's copy carries only in-frame clones and drops some. The sample carries 140,000 or so clones, roughly 86% recorded once. The sample consisted of PBMCs. The receptors derive from a woman in her 40s in good health and CMV-seronegative.

V gene TRBV7-9 combines with J gene TRBJ2-7, with 9 bases aligning to TRBD2. CDR1 and CDR2 from the germline V gene are SEHNR and FQNEAQ (reference sequence). The CDR3 sequence is 15 residues long. Trimming cost V 1 base and J 1 base; bases outside gene matches: 2. In DNA, the CDR3 is TGTGCCAGCAGCTTAGGGCGGGAGGGGTCCTACGAGCAGTACTTC. Protein: CASSLGREGSYEQYF. The full variable domain, its missing parts supplied by reference TRBV7-9 and TRBJ2-7, is DTGVSQNPRHKITKRGQNVTFRCDPISEHNRLYWYRQTLGQGPEFLTYFQNEAQLEKSRLLSDRFSAERPKGSFSTLEIQRTEQGDSAMYLCASSLGREGSYEQYFGPGTRLTVT.

There are a few counts of this clone. This chain connects TRBV5-5 to TRBJ2-5; 9 bases map to TRBD1. Germline CDR1 and CDR2: SGHKS and YYEKEE (reference sequence). The CDR3 consists of 17 residues. The ends lost 2 bases at V and 5 bases at J; junction bases unmatched: 13. CDR3 DNA sequence: TGTGCCAGCAGCTTTGCCCCATCGACAGGGGGTATCGAGACCCAGTACTTC. The encoded protein is CASSFAPSTGGIETQYF.

This clone was counted once. This chain connects TRBV19 to TRBJ1-2; 8 bases match TRBD1. The length of the CDR3 is 15 residues. CDR1 is LNHDA and CDR2 is SQIVND in the germline V gene (reference sequence). J was trimmed by 7 bases and V by 5 bases; bases with no gene match: 12. CDR3 nucleotides: TGTGCCAGTAGTGGTCCGGGACAGGCCTCGGGTGGCTACACCTTC. It yields the protein CASSGPGQASGGYTF.

This clone was counted only a few times. The genes are TRBV6-5 and TRBJ1-2; 8 nucleotides line up with TRBD1. Unmatched junction bases numbered 4, after V lost 5 bases and J lost 8 bases. Germline assignment: CDR1 MNHEY and CDR2 SVGAGI. The CDR3 consists of 12 residues. The CDR3: CASSRQGQGYTF. CDR3 bases: TGTGCCAGCAGTAGACAGGGGCAAGGCTACACCTTC.

The chain combines TRBV28 with TRBJ1-2; 8 bases match TRBD1. The junction had 3 bases not matched to a gene; V was cut back by 5 bases and J by 4 bases. Looked up from germline, CDR1 is MDHEN and CDR2 is SYDVKM. CDR3 length: 13 amino acids. CDR3 nucleotide sequence: TGTGCCAGCAGTGGCGACAGGGGCTATGGCTACACCTTC. Translation gives CASSGDRGYGYTF.

The chain has TRBV27 and TRBJ2-1; a weak D match, TRBD1 (5 bases). The germline gives CDR1 MNHEY, CDR2 SMNVEV (reference sequence). The length of the CDR3 is 14 residues. Trimming took 6 bases from V and 6 from J, leaving 15 bases between them. The CDR3 DNA is TGTGCCAGCAGGGGGCTGGGTCCTATCAATGAGCAGTTCTTC. Translated, it gives CASRGLGPINEQFF.

The chain couples TRBV21-1 to TRBJ1-1. TRBV21-1 is assigned pseudogene status. This CDR3 region has 13 residues. The CDR3 region is CASSTLAVTEAFF. The CDR3 coding sequence is TGTGCCAGCAGCACCTTAGCGGTTACTGAAGCTTTCTTT.

The chain uses TRBV7-6 and TRBJ2-2; 13 positions match TRBD2. CDR3 size: 15 residues. Germline V CDR1 and CDR2: SGHVS, FNYEAQ. J was trimmed by 6 bases and V by 5 bases; bases with no gene match: 3. The CDR3 is CASSLGLAGSGELFF. The CDR3 DNA reads as TGTGCCAGCAGCCTGGGACTAGCGGGGTCCGGGGAGCTGTTTTTT.

This chain links TRBV6-5 with TRBJ1-1; 8 bases map to TRBD1. The CDR3 totals 14 residues. V gave up 2 bases and J gave up 9 bases; unmatched junction bases: 8. The germline gives CDR1 MNHEY, CDR2 SVGAGI. The DNA for the CDR3 is TGTGCCAGCAGTTACGCCCCCGGACAGGGAAAAGCTTTCTTT. Its translation: CASSYAPGQGKAFF.

The chain links TRBV6-6 to TRBJ2-5; D perhaps matches TRBD1 (6 bases). From germline, CDR1 is MNHNY and CDR2 SVGAGI (reference sequence). V was cut by 6 bases and J by 5 bases, with 13 bases left in between. This CDR3 region has 13 residues. The CDR3 DNA is TGTGCCAGCAGCGGACAGCGGCGCGAGACCCAGTACTTC. It specifies CASSGQRRETQYF.

In nucleotides, the CDR3 is TGTGCCAGCAGCGTAGTTGGACAGGGGGCGCAGGGCTACACCTTC. It specifies CASSVVGQGAQGYTF. The chain has TRBV9 and TRBJ1-2; 11 bases line up with TRBD1. CDR1 SGDLS and CDR2 YYNGEE come from the germline V gene. This CDR3 contains 15 residues. After removal of 0 bases from V and 8 bases from J, the junction contained 6 bases not matched to a gene.

The chain has TRBV11-3 and TRBJ2-3; 8 bases agree with TRBD2. The germline CDR1 and CDR2 sequences are SGHNT and YENEEA. The CDR3 consists of 15 residues. V lost 5 bases and J lost 8; bases outside the gene matches: 12. CDR3 in amino acids: CASSDGTRALFTQYF. CDR3 coding DNA: TGTGCCAGCAGCGACGGGACTAGGGCCCTTTTTACGCAGTATTTT.

V usage is TRBV7-7 and J usage is TRBJ2-5; D possibly corresponds to TRBD1 (6 bases). Deletions cut 4 bases from V and 5 bases from J, with 11 bases between. CDR3 length: 13 amino acids. The germline gives CDR1 SSHAT, CDR2 FNYEAQ (reference sequence). The CDR3 loop reads CASSSRGQETQYF. The CDR3 DNA follows: TGTGCCAGCAGCTCCAGGGGCCAGGAGACCCAGTACTTC.

The V gene is TRBV4-2, the J gene TRBJ2-1; 9 positions match TRBD2. Germline CDR1 is LGHNA and CDR2 is YNFKEQ. This CDR3 region has 16 residues. J was trimmed by 5 bases and V by 0 bases; bases with no gene match: 5. CDR3 sequence: CASSQDSLAGNNEQFF. As DNA, the CDR3 is TGTGCCAGCAGCCAAGATAGCCTAGCGGGAAACAATGAGCAGTTCTTC.

The CDR3 bases are TGTGCCAGCAGCGTGGTGGGGACTAGCGGGACCCCCTACGAGCAGTACTTC. Its protein is CASSVVGTSGTPYEQYF. V usage is TRBV11-3 and J usage is TRBJ2-7, with 13 bases aligning to TRBD2. Germline CDR1 reads SGHNT; CDR2 reads YENEEA. V was clipped by 5 bases and J by 2 bases; unmatched bases: 9. This CDR3 contains 17 residues.

This rearrangement joins TRBV2 to TRBJ2-7, with 10 bases lining up with TRBD2. The CDR3 runs 15 residues. The junction had 13 bases not matched to a gene; V was cut back by 8 bases and J by 6 bases. Germline V lookup: CDR1 SNHLY, CDR2 FYNNEI. CDR3 nucleotides: TGTGCCAGCGGCTATAAGGCTAGCGGGAGTCCCGAGCAGTACTTC. It specifies CASGYKASGSPEQYF.

This CDR3 reads CASSYGLAYEQYF. For the CDR3, the DNA is TGTGCCAGCAGTTACGGTCTAGCCTACGAGCAGTACTTC. This rearrangement joins TRBV6-5 to TRBJ2-7; no definite D call. The CDR3 runs to 13 residues. CDR1 and CDR2 from the germline V gene are MNHEY and SVGAGI. Between the trimmed V and J ends, which lost 2 bases and 2 bases, there was a span of 7 bases.

The rearrangement uses TRBV18 and TRBJ2-1; D call uncertain. CDR3 length: 13 residues. V lost 5 bases and J lost 9, with 14 bases in between. CDR1 KGHSH and CDR2 LQKENI come from the germline V gene. The CDR3 loop reads CASSTDSQGEQFF. The CDR3 coding sequence is TGTGCCAGCTCAACCGACTCGCAAGGTGAGCAGTTCTTC.

The V gene is TRBV9, the J gene TRBJ2-1, with 7 bases fitting TRBD2. CDR3 length: 15 amino acids. With 2 bases clipped from V and 4 bases from J, the junction kept 6 bases outside the gene matches. Germline V gene lookup returns CDR1 SGDLS and CDR2 YYNGEE. CDR3 sequence: CASSVGSGLYNEQFF. CDR3 bases: TGTGCCAGCAGCGTGGGTAGCGGGTTATACAATGAGCAGTTCTTC.

The V and J genes are TRBV10-3 and TRBJ1-5, with TRBD1 matching over 8 bases. The CDR3 sequence is 15 residues long. Trimming cost V 2 bases and J 6 bases; bases outside gene matches: 6. Germline assignment: CDR1 ENHRY and CDR2 SYGVKD. The CDR3 sequence: CAISEGQGARQPQHF. The CDR3 nucleotides are TGTGCCATCAGTGAGGGCCAGGGGGCTCGTCAGCCCCAGCATTTT.

This clone appeared a few times. The chain carries TRBV25-1 and TRBJ1-1; D possibly corresponds to TRBD1 (5 bases). The CDR3 is made up of 13 amino acids. Trimming took off 5 bases at V and 1 base at J, with 8 bases between the two ends. Germline V gene sequence: CDR1 MGHDK, CDR2 SYGVNS. CDR3 protein: CASSRQPNTEAFF. For the CDR3, the DNA is TGTGCCAGCAGTCGACAGCCGAACACTGAAGCTTTCTTT. Variable domain in full (rest from reference TRBV25-1 and TRBJ1-1): EADIYQTPRYLVIGTGKKITLECSQTMGHDKMYWYQQDPGMELHLIHYSYGVNSTEKGDLSSESTVSRIRTEHFPLTLESARPSHTSQYLCASSRQPNTEAFFGQGTRLTVV.